One and the same sample provided the 11 T cell receptor beta chains below, sequenced in a study of shared clonotypes between healthy human individuals. Only in-frame clones appear in the TCRdb table, and some are missing; sequencing was by immunoSEQ multiplex PCR. The table lists about 490,000 clones, 65% to 80% of them singletons. Sample: PBMCs. These receptors all stem from a middle-aged woman in good health. Some clones in this sample may be carry-over from other donors' samples.

The gene calls are TRBV5-1 and TRBJ1-1; weak D call: TRBD1 (6 bases). CDR3 length: 16 amino acids. Germline CDR1 SGHRS, CDR2 YFSETQ. Trimming took 4 bases from V and 3 from J, leaving 19 bases between them. The CDR3 here is CASSPGGPGWDTEAFF. As DNA, the CDR3 is TGCGCCAGCAGCCCTGGGGGCCCAGGGTGGGACACTGAAGCTTTCTTT.

This clone turned up a few times. The genes are TRBV18 and TRBJ1-1, with D unresolved. The CDR3 is made up of 14 amino acids. The V and J ends lost 6 bases and 0 bases respectively, with 11 bases between them. Germline V gives CDR1 KGHSH, CDR2 LQKENI. CDR3 region: CASSWDVVNTEAFF. CDR3 DNA sequence: TGTGCCAGCTCTTGGGATGTGGTGAACACTGAAGCTTTCTTT.

The V call is TRBV30, the J call TRBJ1-5, with D unclear. V was trimmed by 0 bases and J by 0 bases, leaving 9 bases between them. Germline CDR1 is GTSNPN and CDR2 is SVGIG (reference sequence). CDR3 length: 15 residues. CDR3 loop: CAWSVRGSSNQPQHF. The DNA of the CDR3 is TGTGCCTGGAGTGTACGCGGGTCTAGCAATCAGCCCCAGCATTTT.

V gene TRBV4-2 combines with J gene TRBJ2-3; D is possibly TRBD2 (5 bases). V shed 4 bases and J shed 6 bases, with 14 bases lying between them. The germline V gene encodes CDR1 LGHNA and CDR2 YNFKEQ. This CDR3 is built from 14 residues. The CDR3 region is CASSLGTRSDTQYF. As DNA, the CDR3 is TGTGCCAGCAGCCTGGGAACTAGGTCTGATACGCAGTATTTT.

The J gene is TRBJ2-3, the V gene TRBV7-9; D is unclear. CDR3 length: 14 residues. The germline gives CDR1 SEHNR, CDR2 FQNEAQ (reference sequence). V lost 1 base and J lost 2, with 7 bases in between. CDR3 in DNA: TGTGCCAGCAGCTTAGGGCGGCACACAGATACGCAGTATTTT. It is translated as CASSLGRHTDTQYF.

The chain employs TRBV7-2 and TRBJ1-1; 8 nucleotides line up with TRBD1. CDR3 length: 14 residues. V was clipped by 5 bases and J by 4 bases; unmatched bases: 6. Germline values: CDR1 SGHTA, CDR2 FQGNSA. The CDR3 DNA reads TGTGCCAGCAGCCCCACAGGGGGTTTCACTGAAGCTTTCTTT. The encoded protein is CASSPTGGFTEAFF.

Comment on this clone: Compared with germline, one end of the junction differs, possibly owing to a read error. This sequence joins TRBV11-2 and TRBJ1-4; the D gene is possibly TRBD1 (5 bases). The CDR3 runs 14 residues. Germline-derived CDR1 and CDR2 are SGHAT and FQNNGV. CDR3 in DNA: TGTGCCAGCAGCCTAGACAGATTTGGCGAAAAACTGTTTTTT. Translation gives CASSLDRFGEKLFF.

CDR3 amino acids: CASSLWLETQYF. The CDR3 DNA reads TGTGCCAGCAGCTTATGGCTGGAGACCCAGTACTTC. V and J are TRBV7-9 and TRBJ2-5; D unclear. This CDR3 is built from 12 residues. CDR1 and CDR2 from the germline V gene are SEHNR and FQNEAQ (reference sequence). The germline V and J ends were trimmed by 2 bases and 5 bases, with 6 bases remaining between them.

CDR3 DNA sequence: TGCGCCAGCAGCCAAGGACAGTTTAACTATGGCTACACCTTC. It is translated as CASSQGQFNYGYTF. The J gene is TRBJ1-2, the V gene TRBV4-3; tentative D call: TRBD1 (5 bases). Per germline, CDR1 LGHNA and CDR2 YSLEER. The length of the CDR3 is 14 residues. The V and J ends lost 1 base and 1 base respectively, with 7 bases between them.

This clone was picked up a small number of times. The J gene is TRBJ2-7, the V gene TRBV28; 10 bases map to TRBD1. CDR1 and CDR2 (germline): MDHEN, SYDVKM. J lost 2 bases, V lost 8 bases, and 6 bases had no gene match. The CDR3 is 14 residues long. The CDR3 region has the DNA TGTGCCAGCTTGGGACAGGGGAAGCCCTACGAGCAGTACTTC. Encoded protein: CASLGQGKPYEQYF. Full variable domain (remainder filled in from reference TRBV28 and TRBJ2-7): DVKVTQSSRYLVKRTGEKVFLECVQDMDHENMFWYRQDPGLGLRLIYFSYDVKMKEKGDIPEGYSVSREKKERFSLILESASTNQTSMYLCASLGQGKPYEQYFGPGTRLTVT.

The chain carries TRBV25-1 and TRBJ2-7; 11 bases are a match to TRBD2. The CDR3 is 15 residues long. Unmatched junction bases numbered 5, after V lost 3 bases and J lost 4 bases. The germline V gene has CDR1 MGHDK and CDR2 SYGVNS. The CDR3 nucleotides are TGTGCCAGCAGTGAGAGGACTAGCGGGTTATACGAGCAGTACTTC. Amino acids: CASSERTSGLYEQYF.